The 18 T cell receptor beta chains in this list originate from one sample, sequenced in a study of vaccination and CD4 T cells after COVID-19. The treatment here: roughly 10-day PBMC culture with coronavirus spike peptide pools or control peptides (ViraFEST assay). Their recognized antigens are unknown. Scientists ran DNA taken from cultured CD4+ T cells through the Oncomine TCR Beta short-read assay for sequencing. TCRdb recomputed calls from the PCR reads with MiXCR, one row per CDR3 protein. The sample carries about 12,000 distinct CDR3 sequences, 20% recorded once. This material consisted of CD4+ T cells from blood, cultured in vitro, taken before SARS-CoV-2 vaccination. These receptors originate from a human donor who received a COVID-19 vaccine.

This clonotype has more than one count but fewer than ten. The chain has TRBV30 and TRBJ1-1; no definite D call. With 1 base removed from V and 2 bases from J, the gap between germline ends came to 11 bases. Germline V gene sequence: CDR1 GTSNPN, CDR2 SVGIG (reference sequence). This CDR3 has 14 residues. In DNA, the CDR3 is TGTGCCTGGAGTGAAGGACGGGTAAACACTGAAGCTTTCTTT. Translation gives CAWSEGRVNTEAFF.

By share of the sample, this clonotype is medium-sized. CDR3 DNA sequence: TGTGCCACCAGTGACCCAACCGGACCCTCTTACAATGAGCAGTTCTTC. The encoded protein is CATSDPTGPSYNEQFF. The chain joins TRBV24-1 to TRBJ2-1; no clear D gene. CDR1 and CDR2 from the germline V gene are KGHDR and SFDVKD. Trimming shortened V by 4 bases and J by 4 bases, and 16 bases separated the two germline ends. The CDR3 is 16 amino acids.

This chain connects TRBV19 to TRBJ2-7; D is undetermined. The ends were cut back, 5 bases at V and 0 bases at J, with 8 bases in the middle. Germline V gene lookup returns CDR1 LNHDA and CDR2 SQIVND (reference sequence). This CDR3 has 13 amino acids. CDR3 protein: CASSPQSSYEQYF. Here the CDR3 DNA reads TGTGCCAGTAGTCCCCAGAGCTCCTACGAGCAGTACTTC.

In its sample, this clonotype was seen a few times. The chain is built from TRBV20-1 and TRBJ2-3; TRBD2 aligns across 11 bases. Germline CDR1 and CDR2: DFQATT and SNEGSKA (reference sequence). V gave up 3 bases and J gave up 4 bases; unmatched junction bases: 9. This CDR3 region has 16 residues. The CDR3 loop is CSASRPTSGGADTQYF. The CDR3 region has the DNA TGCAGTGCTAGTCGACCTACTAGCGGGGGAGCAGATACGCAGTATTTT.

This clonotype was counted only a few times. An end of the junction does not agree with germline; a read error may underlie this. CDR3 residues: CASSLPSANEQFF. In nucleotides, the CDR3 is TGTGCCAGCAGCTTGCCCAGCGCCAATGAGCAGTTCTTC. J is TRBJ2-1 and V is TRBV5-3; unclear D gene. TRBV5-3 qualifies as an ORF whose function is uncertain. The CDR3 is 13 amino acids.

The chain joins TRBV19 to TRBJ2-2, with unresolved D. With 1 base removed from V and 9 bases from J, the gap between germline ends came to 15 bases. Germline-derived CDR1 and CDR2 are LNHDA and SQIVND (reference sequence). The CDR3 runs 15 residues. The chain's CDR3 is CASSIGMAGGRELFF. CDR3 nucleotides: TGTGCCAGTAGTATAGGGATGGCAGGCGGCCGGGAGCTGTTTTTT.

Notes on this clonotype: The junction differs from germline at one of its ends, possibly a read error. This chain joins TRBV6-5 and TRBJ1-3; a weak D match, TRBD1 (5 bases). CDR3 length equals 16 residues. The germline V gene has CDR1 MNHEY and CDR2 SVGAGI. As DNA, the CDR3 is TGTGCCAGCAGTTACTCTCAGGGAGGTTTAGTGAACACCATGTATTTT. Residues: CASSYSQGGLVNTMYF.

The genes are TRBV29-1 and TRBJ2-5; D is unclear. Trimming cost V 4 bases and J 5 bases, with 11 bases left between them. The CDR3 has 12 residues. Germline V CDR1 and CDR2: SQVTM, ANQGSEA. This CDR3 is CSVAISGETQYF. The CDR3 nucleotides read TGCAGCGTTGCTATCTCCGGCGAGACCCAGTACTTC. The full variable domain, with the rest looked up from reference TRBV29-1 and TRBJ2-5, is SAVISQKPSRDICQRGTSLTIQCQVDSQVTMMFWYRQQPGQSLTLIATANQGSEATYESGFVIDKFPISRPNLTFSTLTVSNMSPEDSSIYLCSVAISGETQYFGPGTRLLVL.

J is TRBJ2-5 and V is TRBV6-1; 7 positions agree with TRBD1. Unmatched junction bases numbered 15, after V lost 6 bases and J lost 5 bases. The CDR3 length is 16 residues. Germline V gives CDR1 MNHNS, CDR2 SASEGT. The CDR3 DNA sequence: TGTGCCAGCAGCCCCGGGACAGTTCTCGCGAGGGAGACCCAGTACTTC. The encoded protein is CASSPGTVLARETQYF.

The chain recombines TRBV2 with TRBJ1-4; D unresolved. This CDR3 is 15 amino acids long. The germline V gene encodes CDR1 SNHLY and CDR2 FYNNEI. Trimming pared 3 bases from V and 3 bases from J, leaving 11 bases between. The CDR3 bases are TGTGCCAGCAGTGATGGTGGCAAGTCTAATGAAAAACTGTTTTTT. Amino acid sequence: CASSDGGKSNEKLFF.

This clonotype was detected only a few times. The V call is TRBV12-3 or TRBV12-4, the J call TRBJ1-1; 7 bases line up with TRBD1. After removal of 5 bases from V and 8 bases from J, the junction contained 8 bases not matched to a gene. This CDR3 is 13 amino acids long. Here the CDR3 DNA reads TGTGCCAGCAGTAAGAGACAGGGTCTAGAAGCTTTCTTT. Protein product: CASSKRQGLEAFF.

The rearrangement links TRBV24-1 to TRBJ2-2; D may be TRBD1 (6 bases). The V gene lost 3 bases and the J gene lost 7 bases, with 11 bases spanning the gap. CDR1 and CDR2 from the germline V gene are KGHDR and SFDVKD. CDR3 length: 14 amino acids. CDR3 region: CATSDTTGFGELFF. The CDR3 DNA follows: TGTGCCACCAGTGATACGACAGGATTCGGGGAGCTGTTTTTT.

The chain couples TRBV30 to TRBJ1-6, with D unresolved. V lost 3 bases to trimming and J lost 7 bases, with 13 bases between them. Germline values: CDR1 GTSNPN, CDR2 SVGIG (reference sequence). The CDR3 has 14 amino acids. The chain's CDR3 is CAWSVRRGNSPLHF. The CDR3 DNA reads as TGTGCCTGGAGCGTAAGAAGAGGGAATTCACCCCTCCACTTT.

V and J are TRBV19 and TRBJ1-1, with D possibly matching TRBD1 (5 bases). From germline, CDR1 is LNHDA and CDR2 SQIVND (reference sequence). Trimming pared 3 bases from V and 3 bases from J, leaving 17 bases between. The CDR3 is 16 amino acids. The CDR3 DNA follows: TGTGCCAGTAGTATTTCTTTTGGTTCGGGGGACACTGAAGCTTTCTTT. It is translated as CASSISFGSGDTEAFF.

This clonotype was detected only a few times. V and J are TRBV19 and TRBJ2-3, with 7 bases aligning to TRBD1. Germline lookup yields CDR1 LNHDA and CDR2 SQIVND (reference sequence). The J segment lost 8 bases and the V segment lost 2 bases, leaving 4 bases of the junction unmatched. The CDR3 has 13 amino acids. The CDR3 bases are TGTGCCAGTAGTATAACAGGGGAAGGTACGCAGTATTTT. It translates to CASSITGEGTQYF.

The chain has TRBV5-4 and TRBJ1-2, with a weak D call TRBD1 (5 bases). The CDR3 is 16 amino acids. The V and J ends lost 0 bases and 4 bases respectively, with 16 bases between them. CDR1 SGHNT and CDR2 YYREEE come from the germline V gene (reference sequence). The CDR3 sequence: CASSLAGTHDFYGYTF. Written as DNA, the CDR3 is TGTGCCAGCAGCTTGGCTGGGACGCACGACTTCTATGGCTACACCTTC. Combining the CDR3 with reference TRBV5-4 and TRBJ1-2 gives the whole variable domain ETGVTQSPTHLIKTRGQQVTLRCSSQSGHNTVSWYQQALGQGPQFIFQYYREEENGRGNFPPRFSGLQFPNYSSELNVNALELDDSALYLCASSLAGTHDFYGYTFGSGTRLTVV.

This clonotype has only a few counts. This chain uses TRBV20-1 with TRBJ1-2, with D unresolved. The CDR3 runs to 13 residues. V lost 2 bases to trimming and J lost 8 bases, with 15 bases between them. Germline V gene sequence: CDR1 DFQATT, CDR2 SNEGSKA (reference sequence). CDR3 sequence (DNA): TGCAGTGCTAGATCGGACGGTCCCCTGGGCTACACCTTC. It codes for CSARSDGPLGYTF.

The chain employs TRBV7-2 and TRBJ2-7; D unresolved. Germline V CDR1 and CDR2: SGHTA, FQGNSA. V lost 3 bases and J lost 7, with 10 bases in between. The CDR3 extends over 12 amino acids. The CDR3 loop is CASSFFPPEQYF. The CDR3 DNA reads TGTGCCAGCAGCTTTTTTCCCCCGGAGCAGTACTTC.